This TCR beta chain derives from a study of blood T cell repertoires in COVID-19. Study background: Sites in the United States, Italy and Spain provided acute and convalescent COVID-19 samples. PBMCs, B-cell-depleted T cells, or T cells were the source of the cDNA or gDNA that made up the material.

Under the authors' procedure: Nucleated cell number was recorded as an estimate derived from reference gene primer amplification. Clones were read by immunoSEQ multiplex PCR, and TCRdb kept only the in-frame ones, dropping some. Clonal size and the V and J genes are those of that table, whereas D and trimming came from the DNA. There are about 240,000 clones in the sample; roughly 85% occur only once, and 3% to 4.5% lies in the top ten. About this clone: Other nucleotide sequences in the sample specify the same CDR3.

The study drew participants aged about 18 to 89 years from around 24 US areas. The CDR3 is made up of 13 amino acids. Trimming took off 4 bases at V and 1 base at J, with 8 bases between the two ends. From germline, CDR1 is SGHKS and CDR2 YYEKEE (reference sequence). The sequencing sample was made of PBMCs or T cells enriched from blood (not recorded which). The receptor's source is a woman aged 40 to 49 who had been exposed to COVID-19. The chain employs TRBV5-5 and TRBJ1-2; D possibly corresponds to TRBD1 (5 bases). In DNA form, the CDR3 reads TGTGCCAGCAGCCCGGACATTAACTATGGCTACACCTTC. As protein: CASSPDINYGYTF. The entire variable domain, with the rest obtained from reference TRBV5-5 and TRBJ1-2, is as follows: DAGVTQSPTHLIKTRGQQVTLRCSPISGHKSVSWYQQVLGQGPQFIFQYYEKEERGRGNFPDRFSARQFPNYSSELNVNALLLGDSALYLCASSPDINYGYTFGSGTRLTVV.